This T cell receptor (beta chain) was recovered during a study of prognosis after radiotherapy for stage I lung cancer. Overall study: Non-small cell lung cancer patients were all deemed medically inoperable. Patients were 13 men and roughly 6 women aged about 50 to 85, median about 70 years. The study gave no patient concurrent therapy with stereotactic body radiotherapy.

It was by two-round multiplex PCR that TCR beta CDR3 was amplified from genomic DNA. Initially, in first-round PCR, primers specific to each TRBV and TRBJ gene were used. MiXCR was run by TCRdb on the multiplex PCR reads, yielding one entry per CDR3 protein. This table holds some 10,000 distinct CDR3 sequences, 35% found once. This clonotype was observed many times. The CDR3 is made up of 13 amino acids. CDR1 DFQATT and CDR2 SNEGSKA come from the germline V gene (reference sequence). Trimming took 4 bases from V and 3 from J; bases not matched to a gene: 5. At each of two time points, around 6 milliliters of venous blood were taken.

The specimen was PBMCs, collected before or after stereotactic body radiation therapy (not recorded which). The gene calls are TRBV20-1 and TRBJ1-2; 7 bases are shared with TRBD1. This sequence was found in a donor aged 50 or older with non-small cell lung cancer. The CDR3 protein is CSAKLGQYYGYTF. CDR3 in DNA: TGCAGTGCTAAACTGGGACAGTACTATGGCTACACCTTC.